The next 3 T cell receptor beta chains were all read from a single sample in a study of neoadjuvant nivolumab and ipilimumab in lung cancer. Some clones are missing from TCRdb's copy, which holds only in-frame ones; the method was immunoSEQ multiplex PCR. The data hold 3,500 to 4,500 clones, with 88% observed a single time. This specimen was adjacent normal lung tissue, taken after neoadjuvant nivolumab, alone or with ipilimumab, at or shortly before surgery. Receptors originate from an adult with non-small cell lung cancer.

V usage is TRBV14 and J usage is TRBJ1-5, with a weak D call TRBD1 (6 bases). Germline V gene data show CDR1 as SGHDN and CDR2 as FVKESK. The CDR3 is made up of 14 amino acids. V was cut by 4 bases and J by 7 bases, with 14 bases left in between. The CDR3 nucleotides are TGTGCCAGCAGCCTTTTACAGGGTAACCAGCCCCAGCATTTT. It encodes CASSLLQGNQPQHF.

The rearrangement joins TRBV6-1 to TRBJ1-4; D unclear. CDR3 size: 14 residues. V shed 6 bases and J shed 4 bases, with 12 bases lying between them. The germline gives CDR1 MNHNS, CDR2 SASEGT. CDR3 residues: CASRGYGDNEKLFF. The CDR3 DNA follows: TGTGCCAGCAGAGGATATGGGGATAATGAAAAACTGTTTTTT.

The CDR3 DNA is TGCGCCAGCAGCTCTGGTGGGTCTTCTGGTGAAGCTTTCTTT. The encoded protein is CASSSGGSSGEAFF. This chain links TRBV5-1 with TRBJ1-1; the D is unclear. V was trimmed by 3 bases and J by 7 bases, leaving 16 bases between them. Germline V gene data show CDR1 as SGHRS and CDR2 as YFSETQ. The CDR3 is 14 amino acids.